This T cell receptor beta chain was recovered during a study of post-analysis software for immune sequencing data. On this clonotype: Its antigen is as yet unknown.

The authors incorporated unique molecular identifiers into the TCR beta cDNA libraries. TCRdb itself ran the PCR reads through MiXCR, one entry per CDR3 protein. Of roughly 870,000 distinct CDR3 sequences in the sample, approximately 53% are singletons; the top ten hold roughly 4.4%. Germline values: CDR1 ENHRY, CDR2 SYGVKD. The CDR3 is 16 residues long. Study results and caveats: There were five TRBV segments more frequent in patients than controls, and TRBV5-6, TRBV5-1 and TRBV20-1 were among them. People with multiple sclerosis had a significantly lower normalized Chao1 diversity than controls did.

J is TRBJ2-4 and V is TRBV10-3, with TRBD1 matching over 10 bases. The tail of the sequence fits TRBJ2-5 better, so the J call may be wrong. The sequenced sample was blood. The source of this sequence is a girl under 18 with multiple sclerosis. Here the CDR3 DNA reads TGTGCCATCAGCCGCTCGGGACAGGGGATCCAAGAGACCCAGTACTTC. Its translation: CAISRSGQGIQETQYF.